This paragraph reports one T cell receptor beta chain. The antigen is not known. This table comes from immunoSEQ multiplex PCR, and its TCRdb copy is limited to in-frame clones, with some not included. The sample lists approximately 130,000 clones, roughly 87% seen once, with about 9.5% in the top ten. These data belong to a study of T cell responses to AZD1222 COVID-19 vaccine. Whole-study findings and limits: Spike-specific TCR breadth and depth were elevated following two AZD1222 doses.

The receptor was isolated from an adult who received the AZD1222 COVID-19 vaccine. The source was peripheral blood, collected 28 days after the second AZD1222 dose.

The CDR3 DNA is TGTGCCAGCAGCCTCTCCCCCCATGGCTACACCTTC. Translating gives CASSLSPHGYTF. This sequence joins TRBV3-1 (or the pseudogene TRBV3-2) and TRBJ1-2, with unresolved D. This CDR3 comprises 12 residues. CDR1 and CDR2 (germline): LGHDT, YNNKEL (reference sequence). Trimming shortened V by 4 bases and J by 6 bases, and 9 bases separated the two germline ends.